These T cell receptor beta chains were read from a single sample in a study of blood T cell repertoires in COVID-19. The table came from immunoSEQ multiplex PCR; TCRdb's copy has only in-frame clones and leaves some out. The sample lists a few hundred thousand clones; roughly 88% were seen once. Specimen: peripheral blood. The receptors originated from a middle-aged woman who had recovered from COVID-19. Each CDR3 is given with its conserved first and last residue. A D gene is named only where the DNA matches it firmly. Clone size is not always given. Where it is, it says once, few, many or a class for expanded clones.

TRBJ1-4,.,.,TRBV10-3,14,TGTGCCATCAGGGACAACTCCAGGGTAGGGAAACTGTTTTTT,CAIRDNSRVGKLFF
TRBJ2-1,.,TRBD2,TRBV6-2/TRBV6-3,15,TGTGCCAGCAGTTTTGATTCGGGGGGGCGTAATGAGCAGTTCTTC,CASSFDSGGRNEQFF
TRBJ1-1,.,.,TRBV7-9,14,TGTGCCAGCAGCCCCCTTGTTAGGAACACTGAAGCTTTCTTT,CASSPLVRNTEAFF
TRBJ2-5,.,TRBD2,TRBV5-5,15,TGTGCCAGCAGCACCGCTAGCGGGGTACAAGAGACCCAGTACTTC,CASSTASGVQETQYF
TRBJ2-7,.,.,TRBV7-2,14,TGTGCCACCAGCTTTGACGGGACAATCTACGAGCAGTACTTC,CATSFDGTIYEQYF
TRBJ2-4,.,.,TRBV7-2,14,TGTGCCAGCAGCCTGATAGATACCGGGAGCATTCAGTACTTC,CASSLIDTGSIQYF
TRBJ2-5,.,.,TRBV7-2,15,TGTGCCAGCAGCTACTACCGAGATAATCAAGAGACCCAGTACTTC,CASSYYRDNQETQYF
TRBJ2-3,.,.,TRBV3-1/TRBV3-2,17,TGTGCCAGCAGCCAAGATTTAGGCGGTACTAGCACAGATACGCAGTATTTT,CASSQDLGGTSTDTQYF
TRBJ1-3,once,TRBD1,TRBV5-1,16,TGCGCCAGCAGCTTGACCCCCCAGACAGGGGAGGACACCATATATTTT,CASSLTPQTGEDTIYF
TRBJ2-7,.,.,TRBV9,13,TGTGCCAGCAGCGTTCGACAGTCCTCCGAGCAGTACTTC,CASSVRQSSEQYF
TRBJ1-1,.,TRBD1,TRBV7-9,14,TGTGCCAGCAGCTCGACAGGGGCCTCCGAAGAAGCTTTCTTT,CASSSTGASEEAFF
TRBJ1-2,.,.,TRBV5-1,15,TGCGCCAGCAGCGACACAGTTGGGGCAAACTATGGCTACACCTTC,CASSDTVGANYGYTF
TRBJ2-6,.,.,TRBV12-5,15,TGTGCTAGTGGCCGAACAGGGATTGGGGCCAACGTCCTGACTTTC,CASGRTGIGANVLTF
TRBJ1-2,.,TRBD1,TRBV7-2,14,TGTGCCAGCACGACGCGGGACAGGGAATATGGCTACACCTTC,CASTTRDREYGYTF
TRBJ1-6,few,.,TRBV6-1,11,TGTGCCAGCACCCTAAATTCACCCCTCCACTTT,CASTLNSPLHF
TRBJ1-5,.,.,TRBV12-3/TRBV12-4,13,TGTGCCAGCAGTTTAGCGCTAGGTCAGCCCCAGCATTTT,CASSLALGQPQHF
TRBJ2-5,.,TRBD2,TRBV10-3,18,TGTGCCATCGGGACTCCTCCCGGGACTAGCGGGGTACAAGAGACCCAGTACTTC,CAIGTPPGTSGVQETQYF
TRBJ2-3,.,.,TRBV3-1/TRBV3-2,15,TGTGCCAGCAGCCAAGATCTAACATGGAGCATACGCAAGTATTTT,CASSQDLTWSIRKYF
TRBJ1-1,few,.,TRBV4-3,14,TGCGCCAGCAGCCAAGATAGGGGAAACACTGAAGCTTTCTTT,CASSQDRGNTEAFF
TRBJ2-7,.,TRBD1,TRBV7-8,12,TGTGCCAGCAGCCCGACACGGGACAGGGTGAACTTC,CASSPTRDRVNF
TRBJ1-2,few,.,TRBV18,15,TGTGCCAGCTCACCACGGCAGGGTATAGACTATGGCTACACCTTC,CASSPRQGIDYGYTF
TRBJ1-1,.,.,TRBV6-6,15,TGTGCCAGCAGTTACGCCCCTGAGGGGAGGGCTGGGGCTTTCTTT,CASSYAPEGRAGAFF
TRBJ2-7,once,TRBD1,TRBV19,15,TGTGCCAGTAGCAGAGGACAGGGGCCCTCCTACGAGCAGTACTTC,CASSRGQGPSYEQYF